What follows are 14 T cell receptor beta chains derived from one specimen sequenced in a study of shared clonotypes between healthy human individuals. Sequencing was performed with immunoSEQ multiplex PCR; in TCRdb, only in-frame clones are kept and a portion is missing. Of just over 2,000,000 clones in the sample, 90% to 95% were seen once. Material: naive CD4+ T cells sorted from blood. Noted subset: CD45RA+ positively selected. These receptors came from a man between 18 and 29 years old in good health.

The chain joins TRBV5-1 to TRBJ2-5, with 10 bases aligning to TRBD1. The CDR3 covers 12 residues. J gave up 11 bases and V 4 bases, and 5 bases lay outside the gene matches. Per the germline V gene, CDR1 is SGHRS and CDR2 is YFSETQ. CDR3 sequence (DNA): TGCGCCAGCAGCGCGGACAGGGGGAAGCAGTACTTC. Its protein product is CASSADRGKQYF.

The genes are TRBV5-1 and TRBJ1-1; D may be TRBD1 (6 bases). This CDR3 is 16 amino acids long. With 4 bases removed from V and 4 bases from J, the gap between germline ends came to 20 bases. Germline CDR1 is SGHRS and CDR2 is YFSETQ. CDR3 nucleotides: TGCGCCAGCAGCGATGTACAGAGAACCAGGGGCACTGAAGCTTTCTTT. Amino acids: CASSDVQRTRGTEAFF. Full variable domain (outside the CDR3, taken from reference TRBV5-1 and TRBJ1-1): KAGVTQTPRYLIKTRGQQVTLSCSPISGHRSVSWYQQTPGQGLQFLFEYFSETQRNKGNFPGRFSGRQFSNSRSEMNVSTLELGDSALYLCASSDVQRTRGTEAFFGQGTRLTVV.

Comment on this clone: This sequence may be a read error, since a much larger clone differs from it by one base. The chain carries TRBV28 and TRBJ1-5, with 8 bases lining up with TRBD1. This CDR3 spans 14 amino acids. Germline V gives CDR1 MDHEN, CDR2 SYDVKM. The CDR3 DNA reads TGTGCCGGCAGTCTCAGGGGGCCCAATCAGCCCCAGCATTTT. Its translation is CAGSLRGPNQPQHF.

The chain couples TRBV5-6 to TRBJ2-5, with D maybe TRBD1 (6 bases). CDR1 SGHDT and CDR2 YYEEEE come from the germline V gene. V gave up 3 bases and J gave up 2 bases, with 11 bases separating them. CDR3 size: 14 residues. CDR3 nucleotides: TGTGCCAGCAGCTCTACAGGGCTTCAAGAGACCCAGTACTTC. It encodes CASSSTGLQETQYF.

The chain carries TRBV11-2 and TRBJ2-3; 8 bases are shared with TRBD1. This CDR3 region has 15 residues. Germline lookup yields CDR1 SGHAT and CDR2 FQNNGV. V trimming: 4 bases; J trimming: 2 bases; junction bases outside the gene matches: 5. CDR3 in amino acids: CASSSGTGPTDTQYF. Written as DNA, the CDR3 is TGTGCCAGCAGCTCCGGGACAGGACCCACAGATACGCAGTATTTT. Combining the CDR3 with reference TRBV11-2 and TRBJ2-3 gives the whole variable domain EAGVAQSPRYKIIEKRQSVAFWCNPISGHATLYWYQQILGQGPKLLIQFQNNGVVDDSQLPKDRFSAERLKGVDSTLKIQPAKLEDSAVYLCASSSGTGPTDTQYFGPGTRLTVL.

This chain uses TRBV30 with TRBJ1-4; D remains unclear. Germline-derived CDR1 and CDR2 are GTSNPN and SVGIG (reference sequence). This CDR3 comprises 15 residues. V lost 0 bases and J lost 7, with 15 bases in between. The CDR3 loop reads CAWSVRRGSGEKLFF. In DNA form, the CDR3 reads TGTGCCTGGAGTGTACGGAGAGGGAGTGGTGAAAAACTGTTTTTT.

The chain uses TRBV28 and TRBJ2-7; D remains ambiguous. The CDR3 runs 12 residues. Germline assignment: CDR1 MDHEN and CDR2 SYDVKM. V lost 5 bases to trimming and J lost 10 bases, with 15 bases between them. The CDR3 protein is CASSPPSRIQYF. CDR3 in DNA: TGTGCCAGCAGTCCCCCCTCACGTATCCAGTACTTC.

The chain is built from TRBV18 and TRBJ2-5; 8 positions agree with TRBD2. This CDR3 is built from 16 residues. Germline V lookup: CDR1 KGHSH, CDR2 LQKENI. Trimming cost V 5 bases and J 4 bases; bases outside gene matches: 12. In nucleotides, the CDR3 is TGTGCCAGCTCAGCACTGGTCGTAGCGGGAAGAGAGACCCAGTACTTC. This codes for CASSALVVAGRETQYF.

The rearrangement links TRBV4-1 to TRBJ2-7; 8 positions match TRBD2. The V gene's germline CDR1 is MGHRA and CDR2 YSYEKL. This CDR3 spans 18 amino acids. After removal of 3 bases from V and 0 bases from J, the junction contained 13 bases not matched to a gene. The CDR3 is CASSQGHRTSGSSYEQYF. CDR3 DNA: TGCGCCAGCAGCCAGGGCCACCGTACTAGCGGCTCCTCCTACGAGCAGTACTTC.

As DNA, the CDR3 is TGCGCCAGCAGCTATACTAGCGGGTCGAACACCGGGGAGCTGTTTTTT. This gives the protein CASSYTSGSNTGELFF. The chain has TRBV5-1 and TRBJ2-2; 9 bases match TRBD2. The CDR3 has 16 residues. The junction had 3 bases not matched to a gene; V was cut back by 3 bases and J by 0 bases. CDR1 and CDR2 (germline): SGHRS, YFSETQ.

The chain carries TRBV5-5 and TRBJ1-5; 12 bases are shared with TRBD1. The CDR3 consists of 13 residues. V lost 7 bases, J lost 5 bases, and 1 base stayed unmatched. Germline V CDR1 and CDR2: SGHKS, YYEKEE (reference sequence). The CDR3 region has the DNA TGTGCCAGCGGGACAGGGGGCTATCAGCCCCAGCATTTT. The encoded protein is CASGTGGYQPQHF. Full variable domain (remainder filled in from reference TRBV5-5 and TRBJ1-5): DAGVTQSPTHLIKTRGQQVTLRCSPISGHKSVSWYQQVLGQGPQFIFQYYEKEERGRGNFPDRFSARQFPNYSSELNVNALLLGDSALYLCASGTGGYQPQHFGDGTRLSIL.

The J gene is TRBJ1-5, the V gene TRBV27, with D unclear. This CDR3 has 16 amino acids. Trimming cost V 3 bases and J 0 bases, with 12 bases left between them. Germline V lookup: CDR1 MNHEY, CDR2 SMNVEV (reference sequence). For the CDR3, the DNA is TGTGCCAGCAGTTTCCGTAGCTCAAATAGCAATCAGCCCCAGCATTTT. Protein: CASSFRSSNSNQPQHF.

The chain combines TRBV6-5 with TRBJ2-7; either TRBD1 or TRBD2 may supply D (5 bases each). Germline lookup yields CDR1 MNHEY and CDR2 SVGAGI. V was cut by 9 bases and J by 4 bases, with 19 bases left in between. There are 14 residues in the CDR3. The CDR3 DNA follows: TGTGCCAGACCCCCCGCGAGCGAGGGGTACGAGCAGTACTTC. Its protein product is CARPPASEGYEQYF.

The chain uses TRBV10-3 and TRBJ2-7; possible D gene TRBD2, 5 bases. The V and J ends lost 6 bases and 5 bases respectively, with 14 bases between them. CDR1 is ENHRY, CDR2 SYGVKD, per germline. There are 13 residues in the CDR3. The CDR3 DNA reads as TGTGCCATCAGCCTCGGGGATGCGGACGAGCAGTACTTC. Its translation is CAISLGDADEQYF.